These 22 T cell receptor beta chains originate from one sample sequenced in a study of identical twins. TCRdb redid the calling of the 5' RACE reads with MiXCR, one entry per CDR3 protein. Of about 660,000 distinct CDR3 sequences detected, more than 6.5% appear once; the ten largest clones hold 0.85% to 1%. The same specimen was also included in a second study, on yellow fever vaccine responses in identical twins.

The sample was PBMCs. The receptors here all came from a woman aged 18-29 years in good health.

This chain links TRBV7-9 with TRBJ2-7; perhaps TRBD2 as D (6 bases). CDR1 and CDR2 (germline): SEHNR, FQNEAQ (reference sequence). V shed 7 bases and J shed 5 bases, with 15 bases lying between them. The CDR3 is made up of 13 amino acids. CDR3: CASTPEAGDEQYF. CDR3 nucleotides: TGTGCCAGCACCCCAGAAGCGGGTGACGAGCAGTACTTC.

The rearrangement links TRBV20-1 to TRBJ1-3; TRBD1 agrees at 10 bases. CDR1 and CDR2 from the germline V gene are DFQATT and SNEGSKA (reference sequence). This CDR3 region has 15 residues. Trimming cost V 2 bases and J 2 bases; bases outside gene matches: 3. Here the CDR3 reads CSARTTGGAGNTIYF. Here the CDR3 DNA reads TGCAGTGCTAGAACGACAGGGGGCGCTGGAAACACCATATATTTT.

CDR3 sequence reads: CASSAGRVSEQFF. CDR3 nucleotides: TGTGCCAGCAGTGCCGGAAGGGTCAGTGAGCAGTTCTTC. J is TRBJ2-1 and V is TRBV6-1; D uncertain. Trimming pared 4 bases from V and 9 bases from J, leaving 13 bases between. Germline CDR1 is MNHNS and CDR2 is SASEGT. The CDR3 contains 13 residues.

The gene calls are TRBV10-3 and TRBJ2-7; 7 nucleotides line up with TRBD1. The CDR3 consists of 12 residues. Trimming at V came to 7 bases and at J to 6 bases, leaving 6 bases not matched to a gene. Germline V gene data show CDR1 as ENHRY and CDR2 as SYGVKD. CDR3 in amino acids: CAITPDRLEQYF. As DNA, the CDR3 is TGTGCCATCACCCCGGACAGGCTCGAGCAGTACTTC.

The chain uses TRBV6-2 or TRBV6-3 and TRBJ2-3; TRBD2 matches at 9 bases. The junction had 6 bases not matched to a gene; V was cut back by 0 bases and J by 2 bases. In germline, CDR1 is MNHEY, CDR2 SVGEGT. This CDR3 has 17 residues. The CDR3 DNA reads as TGTGCCAGCAGTTACTCTCTAGCGGGGACCGACACAGATACGCAGTATTTT. It translates to CASSYSLAGTDTDTQYF.

This clonotype was counted ten times or more. The J gene is TRBJ2-7, the V gene TRBV7-9; 10 positions agree with TRBD2. Per the germline V gene, CDR1 is SEHNR and CDR2 is FQNEAQ (reference sequence). The CDR3 length is 17 residues. With 4 bases clipped from V and 5 bases from J, the junction kept 14 bases outside the gene matches. CDR3 DNA sequence: TGTGCCAGCAGCTCACCAGGGGCGGGACTAGCGAACCACGAGCAGTACTTC. It encodes CASSSPGAGLANHEQYF.

This clonotype was detected many times. The rearrangement links TRBV10-2 to TRBJ2-7; 11 nucleotides match TRBD2. The CDR3 covers 14 residues. CDR1 and CDR2 from the germline V gene are WSHSY and SAAADI. V trimming: 4 bases; J trimming: 3 bases; junction bases outside the gene matches: 2. CDR3: CASSGTSGGYEQYF. In DNA form, the CDR3 reads TGCGCCAGCAGTGGTACTAGCGGGGGCTACGAGCAGTACTTC.

The genes are TRBV6-1 and TRBJ2-1; 10 nucleotides align to TRBD2. The V gene's germline CDR1 is MNHNS and CDR2 SASEGT. This CDR3 is 15 amino acids long. The V and J ends lost 6 bases and 4 bases, in that order; junction bases with no gene match: 6. The CDR3 protein is CASRKSGRDYNEQFF. In DNA, the CDR3 is TGTGCCAGCAGAAAAAGCGGGAGGGATTACAATGAGCAGTTCTTC.

This clonotype was recorded at least ten times. In nucleotides, the CDR3 is TGCAGCGTAATGAGGGCCATCGGGCGGCGGGTAGATACGCAGTATTTT. It is translated as CSVMRAIGRRVDTQYF. This chain links TRBV29-1 with TRBJ2-3; D possibly corresponds to TRBD2 (5 bases). V was pared by 6 bases and J by 5 bases, with 24 bases between. The CDR3 is 16 residues long. CDR1 and CDR2 (germline): SQVTM, ANQGSEA.

This clonotype was counted a few times. The V call is TRBV7-3, the J call TRBJ2-2; D is unresolved. The CDR3 totals 14 residues. Germline values: CDR1 SGHTA, CDR2 FQGTGA. V was pared by 2 bases and J by 4 bases, with 8 bases between. The CDR3 spells CASSLQDSTGELFF. The CDR3 coding sequence is TGTGCCAGCAGCTTACAGGATTCCACCGGGGAGCTGTTTTTT.

This clonotype was counted between two and nine times. V gene TRBV6-1 combines with J gene TRBJ1-6; TRBD1 agrees at 7 bases. CDR3 length equals 17 residues. CDR1 and CDR2 (germline): MNHNS, SASEGT. V dropped 6 bases and J dropped 1; count of bases not matched to a gene: 9. CDR3 sequence (DNA): TGTGCCAGCAGACGGACCCTGGACAGGTCCTATAATTCACCCCTCCACTTT. Translation gives CASRRTLDRSYNSPLHF.

V gene TRBV20-1 combines with J gene TRBJ2-7; D remains unclear. The V and J ends lost 5 bases and 1 base respectively, with 12 bases between them. CDR1 and CDR2 (germline): DFQATT, SNEGSKA (reference sequence). The CDR3 has 13 residues. In DNA form, the CDR3 reads TGCAGTGCTCCTACAAGATGGTCCTACGAGCAGTACTTC. Amino acid sequence: CSAPTRWSYEQYF.

The V and J genes are TRBV6-1 and TRBJ1-2, with 8 positions matching TRBD1. Germline trimming cut 6 bases from V and 8 bases from J; bases unmatched to any gene: 5. This CDR3 has 12 residues. The V gene's germline CDR1 is MNHNS and CDR2 SASEGT. CDR3 in DNA: TGTGCCAGCAGCGCGGACAGGGTGGGCTACACCTTC. Residues: CASSADRVGYTF.

This clonotype was recorded at least ten times. CDR3 bases: TGTGCCAGTAGAAAAAGTCAGGGGACTGGAGGCCAGCCCCAGCATTTT. It is translated as CASRKSQGTGGQPQHF. The chain couples TRBV19 to TRBJ1-5; tentative D call: TRBD1 (6 bases). There are 16 residues in the CDR3. Trimming shortened V by 6 bases and J by 7 bases, and 22 bases separated the two germline ends. Germline assignment: CDR1 LNHDA and CDR2 SQIVND (reference sequence).

The rearrangement joins TRBV7-2 to TRBJ2-7; 11 bases align to TRBD1. The CDR3 runs 16 residues. The trim removed 5 bases at V and 3 bases at J, leaving 9 bases unmatched. CDR1 SGHTA and CDR2 FQGNSA come from the germline V gene. The CDR3 here is CASSRDRGKPGYEQYF. The CDR3 bases are TGTGCCAGCAGCCGGGACAGGGGGAAGCCCGGCTACGAGCAGTACTTC. The full variable domain, with the rest looked up from reference TRBV7-2 and TRBJ2-7, is GAGVSQSPSNKVTEKGKDVELRCDPISGHTALYWYRQSLGQGLEFLIYFQGNSAPDKSGLPSDRFSAERTGGSVSTLTIQRTQQEDSAVYLCASSRDRGKPGYEQYFGPGTRLTVT.

The chain employs TRBV6-2 or TRBV6-3 and TRBJ2-7; the D is unclear. This CDR3 comprises 13 residues. V shed 8 bases and J shed 0 bases, with 11 bases lying between them. The V gene's germline CDR1 is MNHEY and CDR2 SVGEGT. This CDR3 reads CASHRAPSYEQYF. The CDR3 nucleotides read TGTGCCAGCCATCGCGCCCCCTCCTACGAGCAGTACTTC.

The chain has TRBV6-2 or TRBV6-3 and TRBJ2-5; 8 positions match TRBD1. The germline V gene encodes CDR1 MNHEY and CDR2 SVGEGT. J was trimmed by 2 bases and V by 4 bases; bases with no gene match: 6. This CDR3 comprises 15 residues. DNA of the CDR3: TGTGCCAGCAGTTTCGGACAGGGCCGACAAGAGACCCAGTACTTC. Its protein product is CASSFGQGRQETQYF.

This clonotype was observed a few times. The chain joins TRBV7-2 to TRBJ2-1; D is undetermined. Trimming stripped 3 bases from V and 7 bases from J, with 13 bases between. The V gene's germline CDR1 is SGHTA and CDR2 FQGNSA. This CDR3 is built from 14 residues. The CDR3 reads CASSLMLSANEQFF. For the CDR3, the DNA is TGTGCCAGCAGCTTGATGCTTTCTGCGAATGAGCAGTTCTTC.

This clonotype was detected only a few times. The DNA for the CDR3 is TGTGCCAGCAGAAAAGGGACTCCGAGCTCCTACAATGAGCAGTTCTTC. It specifies CASRKGTPSSYNEQFF. The chain uses TRBV12-3 or TRBV12-4 and TRBJ2-1; possibly TRBD2 for D (6 bases). V gave up 6 bases and J gave up 0 bases, with 15 bases separating them. The CDR3 runs 16 residues.

This clonotype turned up a few times. The V and J genes are TRBV27 and TRBJ2-3; 10 nucleotides line up with TRBD2. Germline CDR1 and CDR2: MNHEY and SMNVEV (reference sequence). This CDR3 has 17 amino acids. Germline trimming cut 5 bases from V and 4 bases from J; bases unmatched to any gene: 12. CDR3 sequence (DNA): TGTGCCAGCAGTCTTCCCCAGCGGGAGGGCCATTCAGATACGCAGTATTTT. This gives the protein CASSLPQREGHSDTQYF.

This chain links TRBV13 with TRBJ2-6; D not resolved. Trimming pared 2 bases from V and 0 bases from J, leaving 8 bases between. The germline V gene encodes CDR1 PRHDT and CDR2 FYEKMQ (reference sequence). The CDR3 sequence is 16 residues long. The CDR3 protein is CASSLRAPSGANVLTF. CDR3 nucleotides: TGTGCCAGCAGCTTAAGGGCTCCCTCTGGGGCCAACGTCCTGACTTTC.

This clonotype was counted at least ten times. This sequence joins TRBV7-6 and TRBJ2-3; D unresolved. Germline V gene data show CDR1 as SGHVS and CDR2 as FNYEAQ. The length of the CDR3 is 14 residues. Deletions cut 0 bases from V and 5 bases from J, with 9 bases between. The CDR3 bases are TGTGCCAGCAGCTTAGCGTCGGCTTTAGATACGCAGTATTTT. This translates into CASSLASALDTQYF. Filled out from reference TRBV7-6 and TRBJ2-3, the complete variable domain reads GAGVSQSPRYKVTKRGQDVALRCDPISGHVSLYWYRQALGQGPEFLTYFNYEAQQDKSGLPNDRFSAERPEGSISTLTIQRTEQRDSAMYRCASSLASALDTQYFGPGTRLTVL.